These 19 T cell receptor beta chains share one sample of origin, sequenced in a study of CD8 T cells in ankylosing spondylitis. TCRdb re-analysed the 5' RACE reads in MiXCR, keeping a single row per CDR3 protein. The repertoire holds 150,000 to 200,000 distinct CDR3 sequences, with about 18% as singletons. The sample was blood, either unsorted or a sorted T cell fraction (not recorded which). These receptors came from a male donor with ankylosing spondylitis or in good health (not recorded which).

This clonotype has a count of ten or more. CDR3 loop: CASSSGQPDQPQHF. CDR3 nucleotides: TGCGCCAGCAGCTCGGGACAGCCGGATCAGCCCCAGCATTTT. The chain has TRBV5-1 and TRBJ1-5; 7 nucleotides line up with TRBD1. The germline CDR1 and CDR2 sequences are SGHRS and YFSETQ. This CDR3 is built from 14 residues. The ends lost 3 bases at V and 5 bases at J; junction bases unmatched: 5.

The V call is TRBV12-3 or TRBV12-4, the J call TRBJ2-1, with D unresolved. Trimming left V 5 bases short and J 2 bases short, with 16 bases between. This CDR3 is 16 amino acids long. Here the CDR3 reads CASSKAGPVPYNEQFF. Here the CDR3 DNA reads TGTGCCAGCAGTAAAGCAGGTCCCGTTCCCTACAATGAGCAGTTCTTC.

V is TRBV29-1 and J is TRBJ2-7; possible D gene TRBD1, 7 bases. V was clipped by 3 bases and J by 3 bases, with 15 bases between them. Germline CDR1 reads SQVTM; CDR2 reads ANQGSEA. The CDR3 is 14 residues long. As DNA, the CDR3 is TGCAGCGTTGACTCGGGGCAGGGGGGCTACGAGCAGTACTTC. This encodes CSVDSGQGGYEQYF.

There are a few counts of this clonotype. The gene calls are TRBV21-1 and TRBJ2-3; no DNA check was done on the table's D call, TRBD1. TRBV21-1 is a recognized pseudogene. The CDR3 length is 14 residues. The CDR3 nucleotides are TGTGCCACCCTCCGGGACCCATGGGCGGATACGCAGTATTTT. This gives the protein CATLRDPWADTQYF.

This clonotype was seen at least ten times. The chain couples TRBV2 to TRBJ2-3; D is ambiguous. Germline CDR1 reads SNHLY; CDR2 reads FYNNEI. Between the trimmed V and J ends, which lost 4 bases and 8 bases, there was a span of 13 bases. The CDR3 is 13 amino acids. CDR3 region: CASSGPAPPTQYF. CDR3 nucleotides: TGTGCCAGCAGTGGTCCGGCCCCCCCTACGCAGTATTTT.

This clonotype appeared many times. V and J are TRBV5-1 and TRBJ1-6, with 9 bases fitting TRBD1. Germline CDR1 reads SGHRS; CDR2 reads YFSETQ. This CDR3 is built from 17 residues. V lost 1 base and J lost 7; bases outside the gene matches: 9. Here the CDR3 DNA reads TGCGCCAGCAGCTTGTACACAGGGGGCAGACCAAATTCACCCCTCCACTTT. Residues: CASSLYTGGRPNSPLHF.

This clonotype was observed a few times. The rearrangement uses TRBV11-1 and TRBJ2-1; 9 bases map to TRBD1. The J segment lost 1 base and the V segment lost 5 bases, leaving 12 bases of the junction unmatched. Germline V gene sequence: CDR1 SGHAT, CDR2 FQDESV (reference sequence). This CDR3 is 18 amino acids long. The CDR3 coding sequence is TGTGCCAGCAGCGTAACTAGGACAGGGGATGATTCCTACAATGAGCAGTTCTTC. Its protein product is CASSVTRTGDDSYNEQFF.

A note on this clonotype: A read error is possible here, since a much larger clone lies one base away. This rearrangement joins TRBV28 to TRBJ2-3; D remains unclear. Trimming removed 8 bases at V and 0 bases at J, with 15 bases between. This CDR3 region has 15 residues. Per the germline V gene, CDR1 is MDHEN and CDR2 is SYDVKM. CDR3 residues: CASGTDARSTDTQYF. CDR3 bases: TGTGCCAGCGGAACGGACGCGAGGAGCACAGATACGCAGTATTTT.

The V gene is TRBV4-1, the J gene TRBJ2-1; 7 nucleotides match TRBD2. V shed 0 bases, J shed 9 bases, and the junction held 14 bases outside the gene matches. The CDR3 totals 17 residues. From germline, CDR1 is MGHRA and CDR2 YSYEKL. The CDR3 DNA reads TGCGCCAGCAGCCAAGATCCAAACCTCGGGAGGACCACTGAGCAGTTCTTC. Protein sequence: CASSQDPNLGRTTEQFF.

This clonotype was detected ten times or more. This sequence joins TRBV5-1 and TRBJ2-3; D is possibly TRBD1 (5 bases). Trimming took 0 bases from V and 5 from J, leaving 7 bases between them. The CDR3 totals 13 residues. Germline CDR1 reads SGHRS; CDR2 reads YFSETQ. CDR3 sequence (DNA): TGCGCCAGCAGCTTGGGCCAGGGAGATACGCAGTATTTT. As protein: CASSLGQGDTQYF.

This clonotype was recorded many times. This rearrangement joins TRBV24-1 to TRBJ2-7, with 8 bases matching TRBD1. Germline assignment: CDR1 KGHDR and CDR2 SFDVKD. This CDR3 has 16 residues. The V gene end was trimmed by 5 bases and the J gene end by 0 bases; junction bases not matched to a gene: 8. CDR3 sequence reads: CATSGPPGTGSYEQYF. The DNA for the CDR3 is TGTGCCACCAGTGGCCCACCCGGGACAGGCTCCTACGAGCAGTACTTC.

In its sample, this clonotype was seen many times. The chain couples TRBV20-1 to TRBJ1-4; a weak D match, TRBD1 (5 bases). Germline V CDR1 and CDR2: DFQATT, SNEGSKA (reference sequence). This CDR3 spans 14 amino acids. Trimming shortened V by 3 bases and J by 7 bases, and 15 bases separated the two germline ends. CDR3 amino acids: CSASSQGWVEKLFF. In DNA, the CDR3 is TGCAGTGCTAGTTCGCAGGGTTGGGTTGAAAAACTGTTTTTT.

This clonotype has more than one count but fewer than ten. The chain uses TRBV27 and TRBJ2-1; 10 positions agree with TRBD2. There are 15 residues in the CDR3. Trimming at V came to 4 bases and at J to 4 bases, leaving 4 bases not matched to a gene. Germline CDR1 is MNHEY and CDR2 is SMNVEV (reference sequence). CDR3 bases: TGTGCCAGCAGTTCCGGGACTAGCGCTTACAATGAGCAGTTCTTC. This translates into CASSSGTSAYNEQFF.

This clonotype has ten or more counts. This rearrangement joins TRBV20-1 to TRBJ2-4, with D uncertain. V dropped 4 bases and J dropped 1 base, with 5 bases sitting between them. Germline CDR1 and CDR2: DFQATT and SNEGSKA (reference sequence). The CDR3 runs 12 residues. The CDR3 DNA sequence: TGCAGTGCTATCAGGGCCAAAAACATTCAGTACTTC. Encoded protein: CSAIRAKNIQYF.

This clonotype was seen repeatedly, ten times or more. This chain joins TRBV20-1 and TRBJ1-1; D not certain. Germline V gene sequence: CDR1 DFQATT, CDR2 SNEGSKA (reference sequence). The V end lost 3 bases, the J end lost 10 bases, and 3 bases lay between the germline ends. The CDR3 covers 8 residues. This CDR3 is CSASSAFF. The CDR3 DNA reads TGCAGTGCTAGTTCAGCTTTCTTT.

This clonotype has a count of ten or more. The chain recombines TRBV5-1 with TRBJ1-2; possibly TRBD1 for D (5 bases). The CDR3 totals 15 residues. Germline V gives CDR1 SGHRS, CDR2 YFSETQ. V lost 1 base and J 3 bases, leaving 13 bases between the germline ends. The CDR3 DNA reads as TGCGCCAGCAGCTTGAATGGAGGGGTTGACTATGGCTACACCTTC. Protein sequence: CASSLNGGVDYGYTF.

This chain links TRBV29-1 with TRBJ2-1; 7 nucleotides match TRBD1. The CDR3 is 13 amino acids. After removal of 6 bases from V and 3 bases from J, the junction contained 5 bases not matched to a gene. Germline CDR1 and CDR2: SQVTM and ANQGSEA. The CDR3 region has the DNA TGCAGCGTCCACAGGGGCGGCTACAATGAGCAGTTCTTC. Translated, it gives CSVHRGGYNEQFF.

The J gene is TRBJ1-1, the V gene TRBV29-1; D gene unclear. This CDR3 spans 13 amino acids. Germline-derived CDR1 and CDR2 are SQVTM and ANQGSEA. V was cut by 1 base and J by 0 bases, with 6 bases left in between. Here the CDR3 reads CSVEAPLNTEAFF. The CDR3 nucleotides are TGCAGCGTTGAAGCCCCCTTGAACACTGAAGCTTTCTTT.

This clonotype was detected many times. The chain is built from TRBV5-1 and TRBJ2-3, with 9 bases matching TRBD2. This CDR3 region has 16 residues. With 4 bases clipped from V and 1 base from J, the junction kept 7 bases outside the gene matches. Germline values: CDR1 SGHRS, CDR2 YFSETQ. The CDR3 sequence: CASSDSRLAGTDTQYF. The CDR3 coding sequence is TGCGCCAGCAGCGATTCCCGACTAGCGGGCACAGATACGCAGTATTTT.